The 18 T cell receptor beta chains in this list originate from one sample, sequenced in a study of cytomegalovirus exposure and HLA in healthy donors. 60 Vbeta and 13 Jbeta primers were used in PCR. Sequenced by immunoSEQ multiplex PCR; TCRdb stores in-frame clones only, minus some. The sample lists some 170,000 clones, about four fifths seen once, with roughly 5.2% in the top ten. Sample: PBMCs. The origin of the receptors is a young woman in good health and CMV-seropositive.

This chain links TRBV27 with TRBJ2-7; tentatively, D is TRBD1 (5 bases). Per germline, CDR1 MNHEY and CDR2 SMNVEV (reference sequence). Trimming left V 3 bases short and J 5 bases short, with 8 bases between. The CDR3 has 12 amino acids. As DNA, the CDR3 is TGTGCCAGCAGTTTCTCAGGGAACGAGCAGTACTTC. Translating gives CASSFSGNEQYF.

The chain recombines TRBV5-4 with TRBJ1-4, with no clear D. V lost 0 bases and J lost 7, with 16 bases in between. Germline loops: CDR1 SGHNT, CDR2 YYREEE (reference sequence). This CDR3 comprises 16 residues. The CDR3 sequence: CASSLAPGIGSEKLFF. CDR3 DNA: TGTGCCAGCAGCTTGGCCCCCGGGATTGGGAGTGAAAAACTGTTTTTT.

In the case of this clone: Compared with germline, one end of the junction differs, possibly owing to a read error. The V call is TRBV7-7, the J call TRBJ2-5; possibly TRBD2 for D (5 bases). This CDR3 comprises 15 residues. Germline V gene sequence: CDR1 SSHAT, CDR2 FNYEAQ (reference sequence). The CDR3 coding sequence is TGTGCTAGCAGCCGGACCTCAGCGGTGGGGGAGACCCAGTACTTC. Translating it yields CASSRTSAVGETQYF.

In its sample, this clone was seen a few times. The rearrangement uses TRBV15 and TRBJ2-5, with 14 bases identical to TRBD2. Trimming at V came to 0 bases and at J to 9 bases, leaving 3 bases not matched to a gene. The CDR3 has 15 residues. From germline, CDR1 is LNHNV and CDR2 YYDKDF (reference sequence). The CDR3 DNA reads TGTGCCACCAGCAGAGAGGGACTAGCGGGGGTTGCCCAGTACTTC. It translates to CATSREGLAGVAQYF. The whole variable domain, filled in from reference TRBV15 and TRBJ2-5, reads DAMVIQNPRYQVTQFGKPVTLSCSQTLNHNVMYWYQQKSSQAPKLLFHYYDKDFNNEADTPDNFQSRRPNTSFCFLDIRSPGLGDTAMYLCATSREGLAGVAQYFGPGTRLLVL.

The V call is TRBV5-1, the J call TRBJ1-3; no reliable D call. The V gene lost 1 base and the J gene lost 4 bases, with 6 bases spanning the gap. Looked up from germline, CDR1 is SGHRS and CDR2 is YFSETQ. The CDR3 extends over 13 amino acids. CDR3 DNA sequence: TGCGCCAGCAGCTTGTGGGCGGGAAACACCATATATTTT. This codes for CASSLWAGNTIYF.

The chain links TRBV27 to TRBJ2-2; D is unclear. Germline V CDR1 and CDR2: MNHEY, SMNVEV (reference sequence). This CDR3 has 16 amino acids. Trimming took off 5 bases at V and 8 bases at J, with 21 bases between the two ends. The CDR3 region is CASSAGRLRFGGELFF. CDR3 coding DNA: TGTGCCAGCAGTGCCGGCAGGCTCAGGTTTGGGGGGGAGCTGTTTTTT.

The V call is TRBV2, the J call TRBJ1-1, with no clear D. This CDR3 is 11 amino acids long. V lost 8 bases and J 0 bases, leaving 4 bases between the germline ends. Per germline, CDR1 SNHLY and CDR2 FYNNEI. The CDR3 is CASFMNTEAFF. CDR3 in DNA: TGTGCCAGCTTTATGAACACTGAAGCTTTCTTT.

The chain combines TRBV29-1 with TRBJ2-3, with TRBD2 as a possible D gene (5 bases). CDR1 is SQVTM and CDR2 is ANQGSEA in the germline V gene. There are 15 residues in the CDR3. Between the trimmed V and J ends, which lost 7 bases and 1 base, there was a span of 18 bases. CDR3 in DNA: TGCAGCGGCCTAGGACTTCTTGAAGGCACAGATACGCAGTATTTT. This encodes CSGLGLLEGTDTQYF.

This rearrangement joins TRBV5-4 to TRBJ2-3; possible D gene TRBD2, 5 bases. The V end was cut by 0 bases, the J end by 5 bases, with 16 bases between. This CDR3 has 16 residues. Germline V gene data show CDR1 as SGHNT and CDR2 as YYREEE (reference sequence). The CDR3 loop reads CASSLGGILAIDTQYF. Here the CDR3 DNA reads TGTGCCAGCAGCTTGGGCGGAATCTTAGCGATAGATACGCAGTATTTT.

The chain couples TRBV7-9 to TRBJ2-3; TRBD2 aligns across 14 bases. This CDR3 is 19 amino acids long. In germline, CDR1 is SEHNR, CDR2 FQNEAQ (reference sequence). J was trimmed by 6 bases and V by 5 bases; bases with no gene match: 16. The DNA for the CDR3 is TGTGCCAGCAGCCCCCTCCGCTCGACTAGCGGGGGGGCATGGGATACGCAGTATTTT. As protein: CASSPLRSTSGGAWDTQYF.

The rearrangement uses TRBV2 and TRBJ2-3; 8 bases align to TRBD2. Germline loops: CDR1 SNHLY, CDR2 FYNNEI. The ends lost 3 bases at V and 2 bases at J; junction bases unmatched: 10. The CDR3 totals 17 residues. The CDR3 reads CASSDWGGGGSTDTQYF. CDR3 sequence (DNA): TGTGCCAGCAGTGACTGGGGGGGCGGGGGGTCCACAGATACGCAGTATTTT.

The chain carries TRBV28 and TRBJ1-3; D not resolved. Germline assignment: CDR1 MDHEN and CDR2 SYDVKM. The CDR3 length is 15 residues. Trimming removed 3 bases at V and 0 bases at J, with 9 bases between. The CDR3 DNA reads as TGTGCCAGCAGTTTTACAGCCCGCTCTGGAAACACCATATATTTT. This translates into CASSFTARSGNTIYF.

This clone was seen a handful of times. The chain combines TRBV5-1 with TRBJ1-2; D remains unclear. In germline, CDR1 is SGHRS, CDR2 YFSETQ. V shed 3 bases and J shed 3 bases, with 9 bases lying between them. CDR3 size: 13 residues. CDR3 sequence (DNA): TGCGCCAGCAGCTCGGAGGCCTACTATGGCTACACCTTC. It translates to CASSSEAYYGYTF. Based on the CDR3 plus reference TRBV5-1 and TRBJ1-2, the full variable domain is KAGVTQTPRYLIKTRGQQVTLSCSPISGHRSVSWYQQTPGQGLQFLFEYFSETQRNKGNFPGRFSGRQFSNSRSEMNVSTLELGDSALYLCASSSEAYYGYTFGSGTRLTVV.

J is TRBJ1-2 and V is TRBV6-1; no clear D gene. The V gene lost 2 bases and the J gene lost 1 base, with 14 bases spanning the gap. The length of the CDR3 is 16 residues. The germline gives CDR1 MNHNS, CDR2 SASEGT. The CDR3 spells CASSEYSRQDNYGYTF. CDR3 sequence (DNA): TGTGCCAGCAGTGAATACAGTCGTCAGGATAACTATGGCTACACCTTC.

The rearrangement uses TRBV6-6 and TRBJ2-7; TRBD1 might be the D (6 bases). The germline V and J ends were trimmed by 10 bases and 2 bases, with 18 bases remaining between them. The CDR3 has 14 amino acids. The V gene's germline CDR1 is MNHNY and CDR2 SVGAGI (reference sequence). The CDR3 nucleotides are TGTGCCACCCAGCTATCACAGGGTACCTACGAGCAGTACTTC. Residues: CATQLSQGTYEQYF.

The chain combines TRBV19 with TRBJ2-2, with TRBD1 as a possible D gene (5 bases). The CDR3 covers 13 residues. Trimming pared 3 bases from V and 6 bases from J, leaving 8 bases between. Germline lookup yields CDR1 LNHDA and CDR2 SQIVND (reference sequence). CDR3 bases: TGTGCCAGTAGTATCAGGGTCCCCGGGGAGCTGTTTTTT. Its protein is CASSIRVPGELFF.

The chain joins TRBV7-2 to TRBJ2-5, with 8 positions matching TRBD2. CDR3 length: 16 amino acids. CDR1 is SGHTA, CDR2 FQGNSA, per germline. The junction had 10 bases not matched to a gene; V was cut back by 3 bases and J by 4 bases. For the CDR3, the DNA is TGTGCCAGCAGCTTTGATCGGGGGGGCCTTTCAGAGACCCAGTACTTC. Translating gives CASSFDRGGLSETQYF.

The rearrangement links TRBV2 to TRBJ2-7; 7 nucleotides align to TRBD2. Losses at the gene ends were 11 bases for V and 2 bases for J; bases not matched to a gene: 9. Germline values: CDR1 SNHLY, CDR2 FYNNEI. This CDR3 comprises 13 residues. CDR3 nucleotide sequence: TGTGCCGGAGCGGGGACGGCCGCCTACGAGCAGTACTTC. It yields the protein CAGAGTAAYEQYF.